These 24 T cell receptor beta chains originate from one sample sequenced in a study of T cell responses to AZD1222 COVID-19 vaccine. The table came from immunoSEQ multiplex PCR; TCRdb's copy has only in-frame clones and leaves some out. The sample lists fewer than 200,000 clones; around nine tenths were seen once. Sequencing was performed on peripheral blood, taken on day 0 of AZD1222 vaccination. All receptors come from an adult in good health.

CDR3 loop: CATSARPGQGRDTQYF. The CDR3 DNA reads as TGTGCCACCAGTGCCCGGCCGGGACAGGGGCGAGATACGCAGTATTTT. The chain joins TRBV24-1 to TRBJ2-3; 10 bases are shared with TRBD1. Germline V gene data show CDR1 as KGHDR and CDR2 as SFDVKD. The CDR3 consists of 16 residues. With V trimmed by 5 bases and J by 5 bases, 9 bases remained unmatched.

This clone has more than one count but fewer than ten. The chain uses TRBV6-5 and TRBJ1-2; weak D call: TRBD1 (6 bases). There are 13 residues in the CDR3. Looked up from germline, CDR1 is MNHEY and CDR2 is SVGAGI. The V and J ends lost 7 bases and 2 bases respectively, with 11 bases between them. The CDR3 sequence: CASKRGENYGYTF. Written as DNA, the CDR3 is TGTGCCAGCAAAAGGGGGGAGAACTATGGCTACACCTTC.

A single count supports this clone. The J gene is TRBJ2-7, the V gene TRBV27; the D is unclear. The length of the CDR3 is 14 residues. Germline assignment: CDR1 MNHEY and CDR2 SMNVEV (reference sequence). The V gene lost 6 bases and the J gene lost 0 bases, with 12 bases spanning the gap. The CDR3 nucleotides are TGTGCCAGCAGGCCCCAAGGGTACTCCTACGAGCAGTACTTC. As protein: CASRPQGYSYEQYF.

This sequence joins TRBV10-3 and TRBJ1-3; D possibly corresponds to TRBD1 (6 bases). Between the trimmed V and J ends, which lost 11 bases and 0 bases, there was a span of 17 bases. CDR3 length: 15 residues. The germline CDR1 and CDR2 sequences are ENHRY and SYGVKD. The CDR3 loop reads CASGAQAFSGNTIYF. CDR3 nucleotide sequence: TGTGCCTCGGGGGCACAGGCCTTCTCTGGAAACACCATATATTTT.

The chain joins TRBV27 to TRBJ2-1; possibly TRBD2 for D (6 bases). The V gene lost 7 bases and the J gene lost 3 bases, with 13 bases spanning the gap. The germline gives CDR1 MNHEY, CDR2 SMNVEV (reference sequence). This CDR3 is 14 amino acids long. The CDR3 sequence: CASKAGGYYNEQFF. In nucleotides, the CDR3 is TGTGCCAGCAAAGCGGGCGGATACTACAATGAGCAGTTCTTC.

The chain employs TRBV28 and TRBJ2-7; weak D call: TRBD2 (10 bases). Germline CDR1 MDHEN, CDR2 SYDVKM. Between the trimmed V and J ends, which lost 7 bases and 3 bases, there was a span of 25 bases. The CDR3 spans 17 residues. This CDR3 reads CASKGQGSTSGNYEQYF. As DNA, the CDR3 is TGTGCCAGCAAGGGACAGGGTTCTACTAGCGGGAACTACGAGCAGTACTTC.

This chain uses TRBV29-1 with TRBJ2-1; D tentatively reads TRBD1 or TRBD2 (6 bases each). Trimming took 1 base from V and 0 from J, leaving 16 bases between them. CDR3 size: 17 residues. Germline CDR1 is SQVTM and CDR2 is ANQGSEA. The CDR3 loop is CSVEAQLGGRSYNEQFF. CDR3 nucleotides: TGCAGCGTTGAAGCCCAACTGGGGGGCCGCTCCTACAATGAGCAGTTCTTC.

About this clone: One end of the junction is discordant with germline, which a read error may explain. V is TRBV6-1 and J is TRBJ1-5, with D maybe TRBD1 (5 bases). The V gene's germline CDR1 is MNHNS and CDR2 SASEGT. This CDR3 region has 15 residues. CDR3 sequence reads: CASREGARSNQPQHF. The CDR3 nucleotides are TGTGCCAGCAGGGAAGGGGCTCGCAGCAATCAGCCCCAGCATTTT.

This rearrangement joins TRBV6-6 to TRBJ2-3, with D possibly matching TRBD2 (6 bases). The V gene's germline CDR1 is MNHNY and CDR2 SVGAGI (reference sequence). The V and J ends lost 6 bases and 4 bases respectively, with 14 bases between them. This CDR3 has 14 residues. The CDR3 bases are TGTGCCAGCAGGCAAAGGGACTTTCCAGATACGCAGTATTTT. Translating gives CASRQRDFPDTQYF.

The chain couples TRBV19 to TRBJ2-3; D perhaps matches TRBD1 (6 bases). Germline values: CDR1 LNHDA, CDR2 SQIVND (reference sequence). The CDR3 runs to 13 residues. Trimming left V 6 bases short and J 6 bases short, with 13 bases between. The CDR3 loop reads CASRPYREDTQYF. CDR3 in DNA: TGTGCCAGTAGACCATACAGGGAGGATACGCAGTATTTT.

This clone appeared a few times. The chain carries TRBV19 and TRBJ1-1; no definite D call. The CDR3 sequence is 13 residues long. Trimming pared 1 base from V and 1 base from J, leaving 4 bases between. Germline values: CDR1 LNHDA, CDR2 SQIVND (reference sequence). This CDR3 reads CASSIGGNTEAFF. The CDR3 DNA reads as TGTGCCAGTAGTATAGGAGGGAACACTGAAGCTTTCTTT.

Notes on this clone: Other DNA sequences of this sample code for an identical CDR3. The genes are TRBV7-2 and TRBJ1-5; 8 nucleotides align to TRBD1. V shed 1 base and J 1 base; nucleotides not matched to a gene: 0. There are 15 residues in the CDR3. Germline CDR1 SGHTA, CDR2 FQGNSA. DNA of the CDR3: TGTGCCAGCAGCTTAGGACAGGGGAGCAATCAGCCCCAGCATTTT. The encoded protein is CASSLGQGSNQPQHF.

V gene TRBV5-1 combines with J gene TRBJ1-4; TRBD1 is a possible D gene (6 bases). This CDR3 is built from 15 residues. CDR1 is SGHRS and CDR2 is YFSETQ in the germline V gene. Trimming took off 4 bases at V and 0 bases at J, with 10 bases between the two ends. In DNA form, the CDR3 reads TGCGCCAGCAGCACAGGACAGACAACTAATGAAAAACTGTTTTTT. Encoded protein: CASSTGQTTNEKLFF.

The CDR3 region is CASSPMGGGLMNTEAFF. CDR3 in DNA: TGTGCCAGCAGCCCCATGGGGGGCGGACTCATGAACACTGAAGCTTTCTTT. The chain is built from TRBV5-6 and TRBJ1-1; maybe TRBD1 (6 bases). The CDR3 runs 17 residues. Germline CDR1 and CDR2: SGHDT and YYEEEE. The ends were cut back, 4 bases at V and 0 bases at J, with 19 bases in the middle.

This chain joins TRBV4-3 and TRBJ2-7; D perhaps matches TRBD1 (6 bases). Germline CDR1 reads LGHNA; CDR2 reads YSLEER. This CDR3 has 16 residues. Trimming pared 0 bases from V and 7 bases from J, leaving 19 bases between. CDR3 DNA: TGCGCCAGCAGCCAAGATCTCCGACAGGCCCGCGGGGAGCAGTACTTC. This codes for CASSQDLRQARGEQYF.

This chain links TRBV27 with TRBJ1-6, with 7 bases matching TRBD1. Germline CDR1 MNHEY, CDR2 SMNVEV (reference sequence). Trimming cost V 8 bases and J 7 bases; bases outside gene matches: 11. This CDR3 has 15 amino acids. CDR3 loop: CASETAGTANSPLHF. For the CDR3, the DNA is TGTGCCAGCGAAACGGCCGGGACAGCAAATTCACCCCTCCACTTT.

This chain connects TRBV19 to TRBJ1-1, with no clear D. V dropped 6 bases and J dropped 1 base, with 12 bases sitting between them. CDR3 size: 14 residues. CDR1 is LNHDA and CDR2 is SQIVND in the germline V gene (reference sequence). CDR3 in amino acids: CASRTDGRNTEAFF. The CDR3 DNA reads as TGTGCCAGTAGGACGGACGGGAGGAACACTGAAGCTTTCTTT.

This rearrangement joins TRBV5-1 to TRBJ1-2; D remains ambiguous. The CDR3 length is 17 residues. CDR1 SGHRS and CDR2 YFSETQ come from the germline V gene. Between the trimmed V and J ends, which lost 3 bases and 4 bases, there was a span of 22 bases. The CDR3 region is CASSSRTGESVGYGYTF. The CDR3 region has the DNA TGCGCCAGCAGCTCCCGAACCGGGGAGTCAGTGGGCTATGGCTACACCTTC. Variable domain in full (rest from reference TRBV5-1 and TRBJ1-2): KAGVTQTPRYLIKTRGQQVTLSCSPISGHRSVSWYQQTPGQGLQFLFEYFSETQRNKGNFPGRFSGRQFSNSRSEMNVSTLELGDSALYLCASSSRTGESVGYGYTFGSGTRLTVV.

This chain joins TRBV14 and TRBJ1-6; D remains unclear. V lost 6 bases and J 3 bases, leaving 9 bases between the germline ends. Germline CDR1 is SGHDN and CDR2 is FVKESK. The CDR3 is made up of 14 amino acids. In nucleotides, the CDR3 is TGTGCCAGCAGTACCGGGATCTATAATTCACCCCTCCACTTT. It codes for CASSTGIYNSPLHF.

The chain is built from TRBV28 and TRBJ1-1; D is unresolved. Deletions cut 7 bases from V and 1 base from J, with 16 bases between. Germline V lookup: CDR1 MDHEN, CDR2 SYDVKM. This CDR3 region has 15 residues. CDR3 region: CASTSARTANTEAFF. CDR3 nucleotides: TGTGCCAGCACTAGCGCGCGAACCGCGAACACTGAAGCTTTCTTT.

V is TRBV18 and J is TRBJ1-5; D is ambiguous. Trimming stripped 3 bases from V and 3 bases from J, with 9 bases between. Germline V gene data show CDR1 as KGHSH and CDR2 as LQKENI. The CDR3 runs to 14 residues. For the CDR3, the DNA is TGTGCCAGCTCACCGGTAAGGGACAATCAGCCCCAGCATTTT. Protein product: CASSPVRDNQPQHF.

This sequence joins TRBV7-8 and TRBJ1-3, with 11 bases lining up with TRBD1. The CDR3 totals 16 residues. J was trimmed by 3 bases and V by 5 bases; bases with no gene match: 6. Germline V gene lookup returns CDR1 SGHVS and CDR2 FQNEAQ. The CDR3 is CASSRGDRGIGNTIYF. As DNA, the CDR3 is TGTGCCAGCAGCCGAGGGGACAGGGGGATTGGAAACACCATATATTTT.

The chain uses TRBV19 and TRBJ1-5; no clear D gene. V lost 5 bases, J lost 7 bases, and 12 bases lay in between. Germline CDR1 and CDR2: LNHDA and SQIVND (reference sequence). The CDR3 consists of 13 residues. The CDR3 DNA sequence: TGTGCCAGTAGTGGGGATTTCCGGCAGCCCCAGCATTTT. As protein: CASSGDFRQPQHF.

V gene TRBV18 combines with J gene TRBJ1-2; D remains unclear. The CDR3 is made up of 15 amino acids. CDR1 is KGHSH and CDR2 is LQKENI in the germline V gene. V dropped 3 bases and J dropped 8 bases, with 19 bases sitting between them. CDR3 nucleotides: TGTGCCAGCTCACCGCCGGTGGGGAGTCCCTACGGCTACACCTTC. The encoded protein is CASSPPVGSPYGYTF.